These 26 T cell receptor beta chains originate from one sample sequenced in a study of T cells after yellow fever vaccination. TCRdb fed the 5' RACE reads into MiXCR, producing one record per CDR3 protein. The data hold around 310,000 distinct CDR3 sequences, with around 3.6% observed a single time. The source was PBMCs, collected on the day of the yellow fever booster vaccination. The receptors originated from a man between 18 and 35 years old who received the YFV17D yellow fever vaccine.

This clonotype was seen ten or more times. The V and J genes are TRBV7-2 and TRBJ2-5, with D possibly matching TRBD1 (6 bases). Trimming pared 5 bases from V and 4 bases from J, leaving 14 bases between. The length of the CDR3 is 14 residues. Germline V gene lookup returns CDR1 SGHTA and CDR2 FQGNSA. The CDR3 here is CASSRGGRGETQYF. The CDR3, as DNA: TGTGCCAGCAGCCGTGGGGGCAGGGGAGAGACCCAGTACTTC.

This clonotype was counted at least ten times. The chain is built from TRBV2 and TRBJ2-1; the D gene could be TRBD1 or TRBD2 (8 bases each). The V gene lost 9 bases and the J gene lost 8 bases, with 29 bases spanning the gap. Germline V gene sequence: CDR1 SNHLY, CDR2 FYNNEI. The CDR3 sequence is 17 residues long. This CDR3 is CARDREGTRTIRDEQFF. DNA for the CDR3: TGTGCCAGGGACAGGGAGGGGACTAGGACGATCCGGGATGAGCAGTTCTTC.

This clonotype was seen ten or more times. CDR3 sequence reads: CASRGYNEQFF. CDR3 nucleotide sequence: TGTGCCAGCAGGGGCTACAATGAGCAGTTCTTC. This chain uses TRBV6-2 or TRBV6-3 with TRBJ2-1; D is unresolved. The germline V gene encodes CDR1 MNHEY and CDR2 SVGEGT. This CDR3 region has 11 residues. Between the trimmed V and J ends, which lost 6 bases and 3 bases, there was a span of 3 bases.

This clonotype has ten or more counts. The V call is TRBV7-8, the J call TRBJ2-5, with 9 bases aligning to TRBD2. Germline V lookup: CDR1 SGHVS, CDR2 FQNEAQ. V trimming: 6 bases; J trimming: 3 bases; junction bases outside the gene matches: 8. CDR3 size: 15 residues. The CDR3 DNA sequence: TGTGCCAGCAGGGCGGGACTAGCTATGAAAGAGACCCAGTACTTC. Residues: CASRAGLAMKETQYF.

Many counts were recorded for this clonotype. The chain is built from TRBV5-4 and TRBJ1-1; D is unclear. The CDR3 runs to 12 residues. With 0 bases removed from V and 4 bases from J, the gap between germline ends came to 4 bases. Germline loops: CDR1 SGHNT, CDR2 YYREEE (reference sequence). CDR3 nucleotide sequence: TGTGCCAGCAGCTTGGAGTCCACTGAAGCTTTCTTT. It yields the protein CASSLESTEAFF.

The rearrangement uses TRBV20-1 and TRBJ1-2, with D perhaps matching TRBD1 (5 bases). This CDR3 region has 15 residues. Deletions cut 4 bases from V and 1 base from J, with 16 bases between. The germline gives CDR1 DFQATT, CDR2 SNEGSKA (reference sequence). For the CDR3, the DNA is TGCAGTGCTAACCAGGGAACCCTCTTTAACTATGGCTACACCTTC. Translated, it gives CSANQGTLFNYGYTF.

This clonotype was counted at least ten times. This chain connects TRBV7-8 to TRBJ2-5, with a tentative D call TRBD2 (6 bases). V was shortened by 3 bases and J by 5 bases, with 16 bases between the two germline ends. Per the germline V gene, CDR1 is SGHVS and CDR2 is FQNEAQ. This CDR3 contains 15 residues. The CDR3 sequence: CASSFLDGAGETQYF. The CDR3 DNA reads TGTGCCAGCAGCTTCCTAGACGGGGCGGGGGAGACCCAGTACTTC.

This chain joins TRBV4-3 and TRBJ2-5; a possible D gene is TRBD1 (6 bases). Trimming cost V 0 bases and J 6 bases, with 17 bases left between them. The V gene's germline CDR1 is LGHNA and CDR2 YSLEER. This CDR3 is built from 16 residues. The CDR3 loop is CASSQDAARRDKTQYF. The CDR3 DNA reads as TGCGCCAGCAGCCAAGATGCAGCTAGAAGGGACAAGACCCAGTACTTC.

The genes are TRBV6-5 and TRBJ2-7, with D hard to call. The CDR3 has 15 amino acids. V was trimmed by 2 bases and J by 7 bases, leaving 18 bases between them. Germline CDR1 is MNHEY and CDR2 is SVGAGI. The DNA of the CDR3 is TGTGCCAGCAGTTACAGATTAAACCAGTGGGGTGAGCAGTACTTC. Translating gives CASSYRLNQWGEQYF.

This chain joins TRBV2 and TRBJ2-5; 11 bases are a match to TRBD2. Germline V CDR1 and CDR2: SNHLY, FYNNEI. The length of the CDR3 is 14 residues. V shed 3 bases, J shed 5 bases, and the junction held 2 bases outside the gene matches. CDR3: CASSEGLAAETQYF. The CDR3 DNA is TGTGCCAGCAGTGAGGGACTAGCGGCGGAGACCCAGTACTTC.

The table lists this clonotype with many counts. The CDR3 DNA is TGTGCCAGCAGATCCCGAATTGGCCGGCCGCCCCAGCATTTT. It is translated as CASRSRIGRPPQHF. The V and J genes are TRBV7-2 and TRBJ1-5; D uncertain. The CDR3 sequence is 14 residues long. Germline CDR1 SGHTA, CDR2 FQGNSA. Between the trimmed V and J ends, which lost 6 bases and 9 bases, there was a span of 18 bases.

The genes are TRBV30 and TRBJ2-3, with D perhaps assigned TRBD1 or TRBD2 (6 bases each). The V end lost 2 bases, the J end lost 0 bases, and 12 bases lay between the germline ends. The CDR3 runs to 15 residues. Germline V gene data show CDR1 as GTSNPN and CDR2 as SVGIG (reference sequence). The CDR3 protein is CAWSQTGASTDTQYF. The CDR3 DNA sequence: TGTGCCTGGAGTCAAACGGGGGCTAGCACAGATACGCAGTATTTT.

This clonotype was found a few times. The J gene is TRBJ1-6, the V gene TRBV10-2, with D possibly matching TRBD1 (6 bases). The V end was cut by 10 bases, the J end by 10 bases, with 23 bases between. There are 15 residues in the CDR3. Germline V gene lookup returns CDR1 WSHSY and CDR2 SAAADI. CDR3 sequence reads: CATQWGTGLGSPLHF. The CDR3 region has the DNA TGCGCCACCCAATGGGGCACAGGGCTCGGATCACCCCTCCACTTT.

The chain uses TRBV4-1 and TRBJ2-1; D may match TRBD1 or TRBD2 (7 bases each). Germline values: CDR1 MGHRA, CDR2 YSYEKL. This CDR3 region has 17 residues. V lost 3 bases and J lost 2, with 17 bases in between. Written as DNA, the CDR3 is TGCGCCAGCAGCCAGAAAATCAGGGGGGGACCCTACAATGAGCAGTTCTTC. Translated: CASSQKIRGGPYNEQFF.

This clonotype was recorded at least ten times. This chain uses TRBV23-1 with TRBJ2-7, with D perhaps matching TRBD1 (6 bases). TRBV23-1 belongs to the ORF category, with a function that is uncertain. V dropped 3 bases and J dropped 3 bases, with 15 bases sitting between them. This CDR3 comprises 15 residues. CDR3 in DNA: TGCGCCAGCAGTCAGGGACAAGGGGTTCACTACGAGCAGTACGTC. It translates to CASSQGQGVHYEQYV.

The rearrangement joins TRBV29-1 to TRBJ2-7; the match to TRBD1 covers 9 bases. The CDR3 is 14 residues long. With 4 bases clipped from V and 3 bases from J, the junction kept 7 bases outside the gene matches. Germline V lookup: CDR1 SQVTM, CDR2 ANQGSEA. The CDR3 nucleotides are TGCAGCGTTGGCCCTAACAGGGGGCTCTACGAGCAGTACTTC. Its protein product is CSVGPNRGLYEQYF.

The table lists this clonotype with many counts. The chain recombines TRBV7-7 with TRBJ2-5, with 10 bases fitting TRBD1. Trimming removed 1 base from V and 1 base from J; junction bases left unmatched: 0. This CDR3 comprises 15 residues. Per the germline V gene, CDR1 is SSHAT and CDR2 is FNYEAQ (reference sequence). The CDR3 reads CASSLGTGGQETQYF. The CDR3 DNA is TGTGCCAGCAGCTTAGGGACAGGGGGCCAAGAGACCCAGTACTTC.

The table lists this clonotype with a few counts. J is TRBJ1-4 and V is TRBV18; TRBD1 is a possible D gene (6 bases). V gave up 3 bases and J gave up 4 bases, with 9 bases separating them. Germline loops: CDR1 KGHSH, CDR2 LQKENI. CDR3 length: 14 residues. CDR3 sequence (DNA): TGTGCCAGCTCACCGGACAGCGGTAATGAAAAACTGTTTTTT. Protein: CASSPDSGNEKLFF.

The chain has TRBV19 and TRBJ1-5, with a possible D match to TRBD1 (6 bases). V lost 4 bases to trimming and J lost 1 base, with 11 bases between them. Germline CDR1 LNHDA, CDR2 SQIVND (reference sequence). The CDR3 contains 15 residues. The CDR3 region has the DNA TGTGCCAGTAGTACCACAGGGTTAAGCAATCAGCCCCAGCATTTT. Translated: CASSTTGLSNQPQHF.

There are many counts of this clonotype. V and J are TRBV10-3 and TRBJ2-4; D could derive from TRBD1 or TRBD2 (6 bases each). The CDR3 runs 14 residues. V lost 6 bases and J 5 bases, leaving 14 bases between the germline ends. Germline V CDR1 and CDR2: ENHRY, SYGVKD. CDR3 protein: CAIRPGGTENIQYF. The CDR3 coding sequence is TGTGCCATCAGGCCCGGGGGCACAGAAAACATTCAGTACTTC.

This clonotype was seen ten or more times. The CDR3 protein is CASSTGPDGTQYF. The CDR3 region has the DNA TGTGCCAGCAGCACCGGACCGGACGGGACCCAGTACTTC. The V call is TRBV7-9, the J call TRBJ2-5, with D unresolved. The germline V gene has CDR1 SEHNR and CDR2 FQNEAQ (reference sequence). V shed 5 bases and J shed 7 bases, with 14 bases lying between them. CDR3 length equals 13 residues.

This clonotype was detected ten times or more. The chain uses TRBV4-1 and TRBJ2-5, with D perhaps TRBD1 or TRBD2 (7 bases each). Trimming took off 4 bases at V and 4 bases at J, with 19 bases between the two ends. This CDR3 is 16 amino acids long. Germline assignment: CDR1 MGHRA and CDR2 YSYEKL. The CDR3 DNA reads TGCGCCAGCAGCCCCAGGGGGAGCGGGGTGGCAGAGACCCAGTACTTC. It encodes CASSPRGSGVAETQYF.

The chain joins TRBV12-5 to TRBJ1-5; a possible D gene is TRBD1 (5 bases). Germline CDR1 reads LGHNT; CDR2 reads FRNRAP. The CDR3 consists of 16 residues. Trimming pared 0 bases from V and 3 bases from J, leaving 12 bases between. CDR3 DNA sequence: TGTGCTAGTGGTTTGGTAATGGCAGGGCCCAATCAGCCCCAGCATTTT. As protein: CASGLVMAGPNQPQHF.

This clonotype was observed a few times. The V call is TRBV6-2 or TRBV6-3, the J call TRBJ1-5; 8 bases align to TRBD1. With 5 bases clipped from V and 0 bases from J, the junction kept 3 bases outside the gene matches. This CDR3 contains 15 residues. CDR1 and CDR2 from the germline V gene are MNHEY and SVGEGT. The CDR3 DNA is TGTGCCAGCAGTACAGGGGGTTATAGCAATCAGCCCCAGCATTTT. This gives the protein CASSTGGYSNQPQHF.

This clonotype has ten or more counts. The chain carries TRBV29-1 and TRBJ2-3, with D unresolved. Germline-derived CDR1 and CDR2 are SQVTM and ANQGSEA. This CDR3 has 15 residues. The V and J ends lost 3 bases and 2 bases respectively, with 15 bases between them. The CDR3 sequence: CSVDVWVSTTDTQYF. The CDR3 nucleotides are TGCAGCGTTGATGTTTGGGTTTCAACCACAGATACGCAGTATTTT.

This clonotype was recorded at least ten times. This rearrangement joins TRBV10-1 to TRBJ2-3; a weak D match, TRBD2 (7 bases). The V gene lost 2 bases and the J gene lost 3 bases, with 12 bases spanning the gap. Per germline, CDR1 WNHNN and CDR2 SYGVQD (reference sequence). This CDR3 is built from 15 residues. Written as DNA, the CDR3 is TGCGCCAGCAGTGAGGGGGGGGCCGAAACAGATACGCAGTATTTT. Translation gives CASSEGGAETDTQYF.